Shown below are 2 T cell receptor beta chains from a single sample sequenced in a study of blood T cells in healthy people across ages. Using a J-beta primer mix together with a sample-barcoded 5' primer, a second PCR was run for roughly 7 to 11 cycles. MiXCR, applied by TCRdb to the 5' RACE reads, yields one record per CDR3 protein. Among 1.5 million to 2 million distinct CDR3 sequences listed, about two fifths were seen once. The sequenced sample was blood. Source of these receptors: a human donor in good health.

The rearrangement uses TRBV15 and TRBJ2-7; 7 bases line up with TRBD1. Per germline, CDR1 LNHNV and CDR2 YYDKDF (reference sequence). The trim removed 8 bases at V and 2 bases at J, leaving 6 bases unmatched. The CDR3 loop spans 13 amino acids. This chain's CDR3 is CATAYRGTYEQYF. The CDR3 nucleotides are TGTGCCACCGCTTACAGGGGAACCTACGAGCAGTACTTC.

The V and J genes are TRBV10-3 and TRBJ2-3, with 7 nucleotides matching TRBD2. The CDR3 loop spans 14 amino acids. CDR1 is ENHRY and CDR2 is SYGVKD in the germline V gene. With 4 bases clipped from V and 5 bases from J, the junction kept 6 bases outside the gene matches. DNA of the CDR3: TGTGCCATCAGTGCGGGGGGTTGGGGAGATACGCAGTATTTT. Its protein is CAISAGGWGDTQYF.